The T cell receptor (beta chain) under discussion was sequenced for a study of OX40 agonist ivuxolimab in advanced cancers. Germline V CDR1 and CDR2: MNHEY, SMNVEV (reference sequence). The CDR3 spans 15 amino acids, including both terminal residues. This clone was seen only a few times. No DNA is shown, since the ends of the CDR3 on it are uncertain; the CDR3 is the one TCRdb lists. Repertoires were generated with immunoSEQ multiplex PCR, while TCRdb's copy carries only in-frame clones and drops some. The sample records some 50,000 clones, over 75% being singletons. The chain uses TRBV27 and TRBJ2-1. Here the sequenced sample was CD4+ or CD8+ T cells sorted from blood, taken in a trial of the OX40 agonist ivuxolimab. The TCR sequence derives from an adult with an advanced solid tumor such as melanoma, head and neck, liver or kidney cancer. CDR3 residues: CASSLVMGGGDEQFF.